These 11 T cell receptor beta chains came from one sample sequenced in a study of blood T cells in healthy people across ages. A second PCR of 7 to 11 cycles used a sample-barcoded 5' primer and a J-beta primer mix. MiXCR was run by TCRdb on the 5' RACE reads, yielding one entry per CDR3 protein. This sample has 800,000 to 950,000 distinct CDR3 sequences, with roughly 34% found just once. The material sequenced was blood. The origin of the receptors is a man aged 18 to 29 in good health.

CDR3 DNA: TGTGCCAGCAGTCAAAGGCCGAAAATAGCCAAAAACATTCAGTACTTC. This translates into CASSQRPKIAKNIQYF. The V gene is TRBV6-2 or TRBV6-3, the J gene TRBJ2-4, with unresolved D. This CDR3 comprises 16 residues. Per the germline V gene, CDR1 is MNHEY and CDR2 is SVGEGT. Trimming cost V 5 bases and J 0 bases, with 14 bases left between them.

This clonotype appeared many times. The V call is TRBV29-1, the J call TRBJ2-5; D may be TRBD2 (5 bases). V dropped 7 bases and J dropped 11 bases, with 11 bases sitting between them. Germline values: CDR1 SQVTM, CDR2 ANQGSEA. This CDR3 is 9 amino acids long. The CDR3 region is CSGRGEQYF. In nucleotides, the CDR3 is TGCAGCGGCCGGGGTGAGCAGTACTTC.

The chain uses TRBV7-2 and TRBJ2-1, with D tentatively TRBD1 or TRBD2 (6 bases each). CDR3 length equals 13 residues. Trimming pared 6 bases from V and 13 bases from J, leaving 19 bases between. CDR1 and CDR2 from the germline V gene are SGHTA and FQGNSA. The CDR3: CASRLTRGETQFF. The DNA for the CDR3 is TGTGCCAGCAGGCTCACTAGGGGGGAGACCCAGTTCTTC.

Only a few counts were recorded for this clonotype. The genes are TRBV12-3 or TRBV12-4 and TRBJ1-5, with 12 bases aligning to TRBD1. V was pared by 4 bases and J by 8 bases, with 9 bases of the junction left unmatched. CDR3 length: 16 amino acids. The CDR3 bases are TGTGCCAGCAGTTCCTCGGGGACAGGGGGCGGGGAGCCCCAGCATTTT. It is translated as CASSSSGTGGGEPQHF.

The chain uses TRBV29-1 and TRBJ2-1; TRBD2 might be the D (6 bases). Trimming removed 3 bases from V and 9 bases from J, with 18 bases in between. Germline V CDR1 and CDR2: SQVTM, ANQGSEA. The CDR3 has 14 residues. The CDR3 region is CSVDPQVGRGEQFF. The CDR3 DNA reads TGCAGCGTTGACCCTCAGGTGGGGCGGGGTGAGCAGTTCTTC.

There are many counts of this clonotype. The junction shows a germline mismatch at one end, possibly a read error. J is TRBJ1-4 and V is TRBV4-3; D gene unclear. The CDR3 consists of 15 residues. Germline V gene data show CDR1 as LGHNA and CDR2 as YSLEER. The CDR3 DNA sequence: TGCGCCAGCAGCGAAGACGTGGGTGTCGCTGAAAAACTGTTTTTT. Translation: CASSEDVGVAEKLFF.

The genes are TRBV6-6 and TRBJ1-5; D unclear. The germline V and J ends were trimmed by 3 bases and 0 bases, with 15 bases remaining between them. Germline V gene lookup returns CDR1 MNHNY and CDR2 SVGAGI (reference sequence). This CDR3 is built from 17 residues. The CDR3 sequence is CASSYSQRTYSNQPQHF. The CDR3 DNA is TGTGCCAGCAGTTATTCGCAGCGTACTTATAGCAATCAGCCCCAGCATTTT.

This clonotype was seen more than once but under ten times. The rearrangement uses TRBV7-2 and TRBJ2-1; D not certain. The DNA end is a closer match to TRBJ2-7, so the J assignment may be wrong. The length of the CDR3 is 13 residues. The V gene's germline CDR1 is SGHTA and CDR2 FQGNSA. The CDR3 loop is CASSFSSYNEQYF. CDR3 coding DNA: TGTGCCAGCAGCTTCAGCTCCTACAATGAGCAGTACTTC.

Regarding this clonotype: At one boundary the junction diverges from the germline segment, which might be a read error. The chain is built from TRBV7-9 and TRBJ1-2; possible D gene TRBD1, 5 bases. The CDR3 is 12 amino acids. Germline loops: CDR1 SEHNR, CDR2 FQNEAQ (reference sequence). Written as DNA, the CDR3 is TGTGCCCGCAGCCCCCAGGGACTTGACTACACCTTC. It translates to CARSPQGLDYTF.

The chain combines TRBV15 with TRBJ2-1; D unclear. The CDR3 consists of 15 residues. V shed 0 bases and J shed 8 bases, with 14 bases lying between them. CDR1 and CDR2 (germline): LNHNV, YYDKDF (reference sequence). In DNA form, the CDR3 reads TGTGCCACCAGCAGAGATAAGACCCCGGCCCATGAGCAGTTCTTC. As protein: CATSRDKTPAHEQFF. Complete variable domain (other parts from reference TRBV15 and TRBJ2-1): DAMVIQNPRYQVTQFGKPVTLSCSQTLNHNVMYWYQQKSSQAPKLLFHYYDKDFNNEADTPDNFQSRRPNTSFCFLDIRSPGLGDTAMYLCATSRDKTPAHEQFFGPGTRLTVL.

This chain connects TRBV4-2 to TRBJ2-5; possible D gene TRBD2, 6 bases. Germline loops: CDR1 LGHNA, CDR2 YNFKEQ. Trimming took 4 bases from V and 3 from J, leaving 24 bases between them. The CDR3 consists of 18 residues. DNA for the CDR3: TGTGCCAGCAGCCTGCGGGACCAAGCCCTCAGTTACGAAGAGACCCAGTACTTC. As protein: CASSLRDQALSYEETQYF.